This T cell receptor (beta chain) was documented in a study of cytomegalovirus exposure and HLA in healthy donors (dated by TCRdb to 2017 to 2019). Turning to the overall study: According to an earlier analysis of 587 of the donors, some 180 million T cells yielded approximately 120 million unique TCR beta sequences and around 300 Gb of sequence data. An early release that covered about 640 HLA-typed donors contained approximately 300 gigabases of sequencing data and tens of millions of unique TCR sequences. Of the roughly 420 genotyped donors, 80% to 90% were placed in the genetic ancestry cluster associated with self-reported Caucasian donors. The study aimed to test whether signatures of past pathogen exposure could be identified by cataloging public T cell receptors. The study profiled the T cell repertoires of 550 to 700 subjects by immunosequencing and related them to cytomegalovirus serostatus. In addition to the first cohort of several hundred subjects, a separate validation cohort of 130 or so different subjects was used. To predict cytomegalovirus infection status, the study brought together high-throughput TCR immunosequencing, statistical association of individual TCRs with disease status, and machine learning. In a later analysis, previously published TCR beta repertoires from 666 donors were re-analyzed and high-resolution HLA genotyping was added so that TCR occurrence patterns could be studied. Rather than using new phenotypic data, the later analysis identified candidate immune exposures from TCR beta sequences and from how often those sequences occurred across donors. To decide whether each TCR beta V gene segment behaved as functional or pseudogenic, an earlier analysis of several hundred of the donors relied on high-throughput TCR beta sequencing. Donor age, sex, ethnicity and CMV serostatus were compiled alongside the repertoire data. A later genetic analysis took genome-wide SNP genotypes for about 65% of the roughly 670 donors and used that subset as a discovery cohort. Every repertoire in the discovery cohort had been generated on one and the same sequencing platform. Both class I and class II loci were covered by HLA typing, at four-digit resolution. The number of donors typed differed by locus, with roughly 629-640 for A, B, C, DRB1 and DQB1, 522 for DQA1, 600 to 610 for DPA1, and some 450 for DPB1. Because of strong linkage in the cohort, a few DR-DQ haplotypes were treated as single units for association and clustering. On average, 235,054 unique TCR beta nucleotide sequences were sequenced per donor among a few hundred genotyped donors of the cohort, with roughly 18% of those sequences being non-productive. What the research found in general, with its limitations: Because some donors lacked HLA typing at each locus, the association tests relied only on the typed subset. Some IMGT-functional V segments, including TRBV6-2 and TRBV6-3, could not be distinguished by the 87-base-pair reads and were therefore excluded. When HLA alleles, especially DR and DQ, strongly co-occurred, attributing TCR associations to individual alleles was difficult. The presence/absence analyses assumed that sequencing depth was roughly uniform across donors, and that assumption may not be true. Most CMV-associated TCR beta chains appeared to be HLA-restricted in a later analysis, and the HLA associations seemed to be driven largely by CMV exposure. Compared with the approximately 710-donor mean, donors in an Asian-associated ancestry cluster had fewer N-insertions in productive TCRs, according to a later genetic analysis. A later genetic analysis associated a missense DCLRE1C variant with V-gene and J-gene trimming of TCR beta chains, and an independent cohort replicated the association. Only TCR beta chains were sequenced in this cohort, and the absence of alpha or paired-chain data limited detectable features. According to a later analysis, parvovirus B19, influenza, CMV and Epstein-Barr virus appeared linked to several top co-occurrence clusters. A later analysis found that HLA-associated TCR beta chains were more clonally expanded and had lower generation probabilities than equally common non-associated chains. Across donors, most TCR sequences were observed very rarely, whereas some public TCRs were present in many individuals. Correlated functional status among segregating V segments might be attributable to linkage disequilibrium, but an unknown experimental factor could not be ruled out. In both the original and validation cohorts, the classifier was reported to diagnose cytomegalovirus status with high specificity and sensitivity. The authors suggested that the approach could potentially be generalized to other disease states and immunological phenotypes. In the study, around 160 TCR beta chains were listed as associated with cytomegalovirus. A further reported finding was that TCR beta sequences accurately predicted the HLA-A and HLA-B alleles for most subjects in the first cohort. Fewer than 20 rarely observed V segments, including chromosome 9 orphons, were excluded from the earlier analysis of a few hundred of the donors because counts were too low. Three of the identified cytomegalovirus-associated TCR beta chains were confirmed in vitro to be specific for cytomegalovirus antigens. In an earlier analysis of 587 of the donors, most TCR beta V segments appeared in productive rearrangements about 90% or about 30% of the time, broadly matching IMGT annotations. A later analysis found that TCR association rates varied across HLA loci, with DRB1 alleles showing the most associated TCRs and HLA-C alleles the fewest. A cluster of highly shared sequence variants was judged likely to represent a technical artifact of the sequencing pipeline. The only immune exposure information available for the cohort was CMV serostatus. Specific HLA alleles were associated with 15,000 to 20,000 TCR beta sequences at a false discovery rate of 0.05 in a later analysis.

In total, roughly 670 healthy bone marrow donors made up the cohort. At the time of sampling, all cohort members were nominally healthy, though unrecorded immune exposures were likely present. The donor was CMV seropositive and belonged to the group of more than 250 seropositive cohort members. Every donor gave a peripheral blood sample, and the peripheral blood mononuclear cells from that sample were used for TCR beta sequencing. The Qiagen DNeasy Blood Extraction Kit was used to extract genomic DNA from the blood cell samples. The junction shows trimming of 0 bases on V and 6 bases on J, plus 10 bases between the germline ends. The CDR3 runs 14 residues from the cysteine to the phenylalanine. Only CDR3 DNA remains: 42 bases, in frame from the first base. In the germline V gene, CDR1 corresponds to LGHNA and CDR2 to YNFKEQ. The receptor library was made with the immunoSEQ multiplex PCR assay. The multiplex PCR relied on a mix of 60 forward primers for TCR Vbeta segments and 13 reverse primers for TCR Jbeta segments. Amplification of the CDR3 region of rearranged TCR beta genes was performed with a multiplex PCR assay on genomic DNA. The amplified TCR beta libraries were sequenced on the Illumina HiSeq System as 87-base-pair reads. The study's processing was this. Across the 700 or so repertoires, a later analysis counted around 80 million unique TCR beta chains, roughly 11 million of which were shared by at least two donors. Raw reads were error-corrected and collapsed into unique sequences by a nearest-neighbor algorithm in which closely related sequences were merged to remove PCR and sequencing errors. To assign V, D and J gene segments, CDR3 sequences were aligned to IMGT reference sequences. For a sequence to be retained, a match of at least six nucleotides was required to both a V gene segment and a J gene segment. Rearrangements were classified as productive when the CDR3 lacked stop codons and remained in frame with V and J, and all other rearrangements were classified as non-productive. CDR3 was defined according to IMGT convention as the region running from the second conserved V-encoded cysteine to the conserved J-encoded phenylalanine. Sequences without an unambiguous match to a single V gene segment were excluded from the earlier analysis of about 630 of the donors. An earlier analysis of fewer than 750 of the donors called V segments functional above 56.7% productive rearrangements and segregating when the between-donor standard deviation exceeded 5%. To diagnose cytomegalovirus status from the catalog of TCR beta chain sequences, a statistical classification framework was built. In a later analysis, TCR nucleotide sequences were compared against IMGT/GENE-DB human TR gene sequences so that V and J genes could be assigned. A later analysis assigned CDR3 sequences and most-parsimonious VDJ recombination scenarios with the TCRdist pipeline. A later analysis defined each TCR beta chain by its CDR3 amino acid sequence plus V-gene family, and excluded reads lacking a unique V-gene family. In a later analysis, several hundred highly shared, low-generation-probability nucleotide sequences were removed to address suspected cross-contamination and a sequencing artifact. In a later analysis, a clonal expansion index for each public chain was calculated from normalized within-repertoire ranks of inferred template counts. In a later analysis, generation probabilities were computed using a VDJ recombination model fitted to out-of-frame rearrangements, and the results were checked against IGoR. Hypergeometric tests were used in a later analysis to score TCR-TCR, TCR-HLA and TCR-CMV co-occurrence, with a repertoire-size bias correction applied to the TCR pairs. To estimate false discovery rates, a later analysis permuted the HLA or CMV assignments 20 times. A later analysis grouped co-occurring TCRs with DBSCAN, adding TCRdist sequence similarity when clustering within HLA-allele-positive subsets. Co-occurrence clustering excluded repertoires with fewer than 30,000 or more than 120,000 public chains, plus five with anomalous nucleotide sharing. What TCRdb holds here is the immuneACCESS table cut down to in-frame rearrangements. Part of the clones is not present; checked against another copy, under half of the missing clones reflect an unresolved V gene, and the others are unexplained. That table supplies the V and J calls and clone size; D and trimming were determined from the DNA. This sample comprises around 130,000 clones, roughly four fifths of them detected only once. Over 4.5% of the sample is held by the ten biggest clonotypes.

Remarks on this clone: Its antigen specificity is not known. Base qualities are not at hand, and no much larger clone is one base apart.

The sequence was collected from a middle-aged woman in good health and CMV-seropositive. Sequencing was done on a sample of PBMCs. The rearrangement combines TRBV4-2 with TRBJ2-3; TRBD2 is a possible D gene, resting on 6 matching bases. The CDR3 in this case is CASSQEGRSDTQYF. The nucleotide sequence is TGTGCCAGCAGCCAAGAAGGGAGGTCGGATACGCAGTATTTT.